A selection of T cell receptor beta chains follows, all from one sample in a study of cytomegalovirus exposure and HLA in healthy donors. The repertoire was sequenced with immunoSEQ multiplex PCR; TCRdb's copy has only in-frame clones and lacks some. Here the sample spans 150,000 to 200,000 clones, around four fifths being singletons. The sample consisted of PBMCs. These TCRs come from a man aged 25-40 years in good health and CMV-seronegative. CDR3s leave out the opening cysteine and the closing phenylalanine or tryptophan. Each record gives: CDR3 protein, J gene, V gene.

CDR3: ATSRVRDSGYT
J: TRBJ1-2
V: TRBV15

CDR3: ASSLTRTSGRISYEQY
J: TRBJ2-7
V: TRBV7-3

CDR3: ATSRDPGQSNQPQH
J: TRBJ1-5
V: TRBV15

CDR3: ASSFRSGGAYEQY
J: TRBJ2-7
V: TRBV13

CDR3: ASSRSGGEQPQH
J: TRBJ1-5
V: TRBV28

CDR3: ASSARTGALRTDTQY
J: TRBJ2-3
V: TRBV25-1

CDR3: ASSHPNQPQH
J: TRBJ1-5
V: TRBV4-1

CDR3: ASSATGVDNSPLH
J: TRBJ1-6
V: TRBV9

CDR3: SVEDYISEQY
J: TRBJ2-7
V: TRBV29-1

CDR3: ASSLGGGQGVRNSPLH
J: TRBJ1-6
V: TRBV13

CDR3: ATSRTGAAYEQY
J: TRBJ2-7
V: TRBV15

CDR3: ASSSRVGYT
J: TRBJ1-2
V: TRBV28

CDR3: ASSQDSSGAYNEQF
J: TRBJ2-1
V: TRBV4-3

CDR3: ASSEGLAGGREQY
J: TRBJ2-7
V: TRBV10-2

CDR3: ASSSTDYLQETQY
J: TRBJ2-5
V: TRBV13

CDR3: ASSPDRMNTEAF
J: TRBJ1-1
V: TRBV18

CDR3: AGRGTTYNSPLH
J: TRBJ1-6
V: TRBV7-9

CDR3: ASSQMTGEAHEQY
J: TRBJ2-7
V: TRBV4-3

CDR3: ASSFLTGGSEKLF
J: TRBJ1-4
V: TRBV27

CDR3: ASSSLGLAGGPGYEQY
J: TRBJ2-7
V: TRBV27

CDR3: ASSIFRQDSGNTIY
J: TRBJ1-3
V: TRBV19

CDR3: ASSLRGGLAKNIQY
J: TRBJ2-4
V: TRBV5-1

CDR3: AWSARRGMTDTQY
J: TRBJ2-3
V: TRBV30

CDR3: AWSELGAWGYT
J: TRBJ1-2
V: TRBV30

CDR3: ASSPNVGGATYNEQF
J: TRBJ2-1
V: TRBV5-1

CDR3: ARPRARNSNTEAF
J: TRBJ1-1
V: TRBV23-1

CDR3: ASSPQKDYEQY
J: TRBJ2-7
V: TRBV18

CDR3: ASRTAGPEQY
J: .
V: TRBV6-5

CDR3: ASSSRSSGRATDTQY
J: TRBJ2-3
V: TRBV7-9

CDR3: ASSFGTGGVTEAF
J: TRBJ1-1
V: TRBV5-8

CDR3: ASSLWGQGLKPLH
J: TRBJ1-6
V: TRBV13

CDR3: ASSSSEETQY
J: TRBJ2-5
V: TRBV7-9

CDR3: ASSQVQVNTEAF
J: TRBJ1-1
V: TRBV4-1